Shown below are 22 T cell receptor beta chains from a single sample sequenced in a study of OX40 agonist ivuxolimab in advanced cancers. This table comes from immunoSEQ multiplex PCR, and its TCRdb copy is limited to in-frame clones, with some not included. This repertoire shows approximately 74,000 clones, around nine tenths found once; its top ten account for around 6.1%. The sample consisted of CD4+ or CD8+ T cells sorted from blood, taken in a trial of the OX40 agonist ivuxolimab. The receptors originated from an adult with an advanced solid tumor such as melanoma, head and neck, liver or kidney cancer.

This chain uses TRBV7-6 with TRBJ2-7; 9 nucleotides agree with TRBD2. Germline V gene sequence: CDR1 SGHVS, CDR2 FNYEAQ. J lost 5 bases, V lost 4 bases, and 9 bases had no gene match. The CDR3 consists of 15 residues. The CDR3 DNA follows: TGTGCCAGCAGCTCGCCCGGGACTAGCAATAACGAGCAGTACTTC. The encoded protein is CASSSPGTSNNEQYF. Complete variable domain (other parts from reference TRBV7-6 and TRBJ2-7): GAGVSQSPRYKVTKRGQDVALRCDPISGHVSLYWYRQALGQGPEFLTYFNYEAQQDKSGLPNDRFSAERPEGSISTLTIQRTEQRDSAMYRCASSSPGTSNNEQYFGPGTRLTVT.

The chain has TRBV30 and TRBJ1-2, with D unresolved. Germline CDR1 reads GTSNPN; CDR2 reads SVGIG (reference sequence). V lost 6 bases and J 0 bases, leaving 14 bases between the germline ends. The CDR3 extends over 14 amino acids. Here the CDR3 reads CACSVGFPNYGYTF. Here the CDR3 DNA reads TGTGCCTGTTCTGTAGGGTTCCCTAACTATGGCTACACCTTC.

The rearrangement joins TRBV6-6 to TRBJ2-3, with a possible D match to TRBD2 (6 bases). The CDR3 runs to 16 residues. Germline V gene lookup returns CDR1 MNHNY and CDR2 SVGAGI (reference sequence). Trimming took off 0 bases at V and 6 bases at J, with 16 bases between the two ends. In DNA, the CDR3 is TGTGCCAGCAGTTACTCGGGAGGCCTAGGGGTGGATACGCAGTATTTT. It codes for CASSYSGGLGVDTQYF.

The chain couples TRBV15 to TRBJ2-1, with a weak D call TRBD2 (6 bases). From germline, CDR1 is LNHNV and CDR2 YYDKDF (reference sequence). The CDR3 consists of 13 residues. The V and J ends lost 3 bases and 10 bases respectively, with 13 bases between them. As DNA, the CDR3 is TGTGCCACCAGCAGTGGGCGGGGTTGGGAGCAGTTCTTC. This translates into CATSSGRGWEQFF.

In DNA form, the CDR3 reads TGTGCCAGCAGTTACGAGGGGGCCCCCAACACTGAAGCTTTCTTT. Protein product: CASSYEGAPNTEAFF. The chain carries TRBV6-6 and TRBJ1-1; 7 positions agree with TRBD1. V was clipped by 2 bases and J by 2 bases; unmatched bases: 5. The CDR3 spans 15 residues. Per the germline V gene, CDR1 is MNHNY and CDR2 is SVGAGI (reference sequence).

The chain joins TRBV4-1 to TRBJ2-7, with D possibly being TRBD2 (6 bases). Trimming shortened V by 1 base and J by 4 bases, and 14 bases separated the two germline ends. The CDR3 loop spans 15 amino acids. Germline CDR1 reads MGHRA; CDR2 reads YSYEKL. CDR3: CASSQGQGGGYEQYF. The CDR3 nucleotides are TGCGCCAGCAGCCAAGGGCAGGGAGGTGGATACGAGCAGTACTTC.

The J gene is TRBJ1-1, the V gene TRBV28; D is uncertain. This CDR3 comprises 13 residues. V was trimmed by 3 bases and J by 2 bases, leaving 7 bases between them. Germline V gene sequence: CDR1 MDHEN, CDR2 SYDVKM. CDR3 nucleotide sequence: TGTGCCAGCAGTTTGGATTCTAACACTGAAGCTTTCTTT. It codes for CASSLDSNTEAFF.

This chain links TRBV27 with TRBJ2-3, with D hard to call. The germline CDR1 and CDR2 sequences are MNHEY and SMNVEV (reference sequence). The CDR3 runs to 12 residues. Trimming took off 1 base at V and 5 bases at J, with 4 bases between the two ends. CDR3 coding DNA: TGTGCCAGCAGTTTATGGGGAGATACGCAGTATTTT. Translating it yields CASSLWGDTQYF.

The chain carries TRBV9 and TRBJ2-3, with D perhaps matching TRBD2 (6 bases). Germline assignment: CDR1 SGDLS and CDR2 YYNGEE. The V and J ends lost 0 bases and 4 bases respectively, with 9 bases between them. The CDR3 totals 14 residues. In DNA form, the CDR3 reads TGTGCCAGCAGCGTAGCGGGGAGGTCAGATACGCAGTATTTT. As protein: CASSVAGRSDTQYF.

Of note for this clone: This same CDR3 is encoded by further DNA sequences in the sample. V is TRBV4-3 and J is TRBJ1-1, with a weak D call TRBD1 (6 bases). CDR3 length equals 14 residues. The germline CDR1 and CDR2 sequences are LGHNA and YSLEER. Trimming took off 0 bases at V and 2 bases at J, with 7 bases between the two ends. The CDR3 DNA is TGCGCCAGCAGCCAAGACAGGGGCAACACTGAAGCTTTCTTT. Translation: CASSQDRGNTEAFF.

V and J are TRBV4-2 and TRBJ1-2; the D gene is possibly TRBD1 (5 bases). Trimming removed 3 bases at V and 6 bases at J, with 14 bases between. CDR3 length equals 14 residues. CDR1 is LGHNA, CDR2 YNFKEQ, per germline. CDR3 DNA sequence: TGTGCCAGCAGCCATATCGCAGGGCTAGATGGCTACACCTTC. It translates to CASSHIAGLDGYTF.

The chain combines TRBV29-1 with TRBJ2-3; D gene unclear. There are 11 residues in the CDR3. Germline V gene sequence: CDR1 SQVTM, CDR2 ANQGSEA. V gave up 6 bases and J gave up 0 bases, with 4 bases separating them. Here the CDR3 DNA reads TGCAGCGTCCAGAGCACAGATACGCAGTATTTT. It encodes CSVQSTDTQYF.

This rearrangement joins TRBV6-5 to TRBJ1-5; D not resolved. Germline CDR1 and CDR2: MNHEY and SVGAGI. The ends were cut back, 8 bases at V and 1 base at J, with 12 bases in the middle. This CDR3 has 14 amino acids. DNA of the CDR3: TGTGCCAGCCGGCAAGTATCCAGCAATCAGCCCCAGCATTTT. It specifies CASRQVSSNQPQHF.

V usage is TRBV4-1 and J usage is TRBJ2-7, with a weak D call TRBD1 (6 bases). The germline V gene has CDR1 MGHRA and CDR2 YSYEKL. The CDR3 covers 13 residues. The V and J ends lost 4 bases and 2 bases respectively, with 9 bases between them. The CDR3 region is CASSPGQPYEQYF. The DNA of the CDR3 is TGCGCCAGCAGCCCTGGACAGCCCTACGAGCAGTACTTC.

The table lists this clone with a count of one. The V and J genes are TRBV4-1 and TRBJ2-2; D is perhaps TRBD2 (6 bases). Germline CDR1 reads MGHRA; CDR2 reads YSYEKL. The CDR3 spans 14 residues. V was clipped by 5 bases and J by 4 bases, with 11 bases between them. The CDR3 protein is CASSSQEGTGELFF. The CDR3 DNA reads TGCGCCAGCAGCTCCCAGGAGGGCACCGGGGAGCTGTTTTTT.

This chain connects TRBV19 to TRBJ1-5; D call uncertain. This CDR3 contains 15 residues. Trimming stripped 1 base from V and 2 bases from J, with 9 bases between. Germline assignment: CDR1 LNHDA and CDR2 SQIVND (reference sequence). This chain's CDR3 is CASSIAGYGNQPQHF. CDR3 in DNA: TGTGCCAGTAGTATAGCGGGGTATGGCAATCAGCCCCAGCATTTT.

V is TRBV7-6 and J is TRBJ1-5; D is uncertain. The CDR3 extends over 16 amino acids. Germline assignment: CDR1 SGHVS and CDR2 FNYEAQ. V dropped 1 base and J dropped 0 bases, with 10 bases sitting between them. CDR3: CASSLDSEYSNQPQHF. CDR3 in DNA: TGTGCCAGCAGCTTAGATTCCGAGTATAGCAATCAGCCCCAGCATTTT.

V is TRBV27 and J is TRBJ1-4; no firm D call. The germline V gene has CDR1 MNHEY and CDR2 SMNVEV (reference sequence). This CDR3 has 17 amino acids. With 4 bases removed from V and 6 bases from J, the gap between germline ends came to 21 bases. The CDR3 loop is CASSSLQKGLGDEKLFF. As DNA, the CDR3 is TGTGCCAGCAGTTCGCTCCAAAAAGGCCTAGGCGATGAAAAACTGTTTTTT.

CDR3 bases: TGCGCCAGCAGCCTCAGGGGGGGACTGAGCAATCAGCCCCAGCATTTT. The encoded protein is CASSLRGGLSNQPQHF. The chain carries TRBV4-1 and TRBJ1-5, with 7 bases fitting TRBD1. The CDR3 totals 16 residues. Trimming at V came to 4 bases and at J to 1 base, leaving 7 bases not matched to a gene. Germline V gives CDR1 MGHRA, CDR2 YSYEKL.

This clone was detected once. The junction does not match germline at one end; this may be a read error. The rearrangement links TRBV7-2 to TRBJ2-1; D may be TRBD1 (5 bases). The CDR3 totals 12 residues. CDR1 and CDR2 (germline): SGHTA, FQGNSA. CDR3: CASSLDSPQGLF. The CDR3 nucleotides read TGTGCCAGCAGCCTCGACAGTCCCCAAGGCCTCTTC.

The chain carries TRBV6-4 and TRBJ2-6; D gene unclear. Germline V gives CDR1 MRHNA, CDR2 SNTAGT. The ends were cut back, 6 bases at V and 1 base at J, with 7 bases in the middle. The CDR3 has 14 residues. In nucleotides, the CDR3 is TGTGCCAGCAGCGAGAGGTCTGGGGCCAACGTCCTGACTTTC. Encoded protein: CASSERSGANVLTF.

The rearrangement links TRBV4-1 to TRBJ1-2; D may be TRBD1 (6 bases). Trimming stripped 0 bases from V and 4 bases from J, with 15 bases between. The CDR3 is 16 amino acids. Germline V gene data show CDR1 as MGHRA and CDR2 as YSYEKL. The CDR3: CASSQDQTGPFYGYTF. CDR3 sequence (DNA): TGCGCCAGCAGCCAAGACCAGACAGGACCATTCTATGGCTACACCTTC.